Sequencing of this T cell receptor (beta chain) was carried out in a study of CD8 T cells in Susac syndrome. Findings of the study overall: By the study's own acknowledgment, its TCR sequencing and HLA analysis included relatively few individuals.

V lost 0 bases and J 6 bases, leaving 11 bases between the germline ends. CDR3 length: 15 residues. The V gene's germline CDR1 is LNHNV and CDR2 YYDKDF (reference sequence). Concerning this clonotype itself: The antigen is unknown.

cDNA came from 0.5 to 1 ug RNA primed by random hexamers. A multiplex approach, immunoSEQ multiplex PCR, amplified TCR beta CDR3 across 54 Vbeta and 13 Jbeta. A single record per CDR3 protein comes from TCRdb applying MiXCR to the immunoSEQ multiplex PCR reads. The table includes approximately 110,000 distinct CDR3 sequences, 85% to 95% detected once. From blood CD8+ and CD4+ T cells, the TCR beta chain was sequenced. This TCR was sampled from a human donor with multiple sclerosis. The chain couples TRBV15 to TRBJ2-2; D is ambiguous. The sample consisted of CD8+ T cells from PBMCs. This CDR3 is CATSRDRSRAGELFF. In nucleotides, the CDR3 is TGTGCCACCAGCAGAGATCGGTCGCGTGCCGGGGAGCTGTTTTTT.